The rows below give T cell receptor beta chains drawn from one sample of a study of CD4 T cells in relation to SARS-CoV-2 and coronaviruses. Clones were sequenced by immunoSEQ multiplex PCR, and TCRdb holds only the in-frame ones, with some missing. Among approximately 20,000 clones listed, 74% were seen once. These receptors' antigens are unknown. Input material: CD4+ T cells from PBMCs, cultured in vitro. The receptors were gathered from a human donor in good health. The CDR3 runs from the conserved cysteine through the conserved F or W. D genes are given only for firm matches. Clone size is stated in some rows and not others, as once, few, many or a class when expanded.

CDR3aa	d_gene	v_gene	abundance	j_gene
CASSLRTKLSDTQYF	-	TRBV28	-	TRBJ2-3
CASSALGTGGKNDEQFF	TRBD1	TRBV5-4	-	TRBJ2-1
CASSLPGISNQPQHF	-	TRBV28	-	TRBJ1-5
CASRFASGYTF	-	TRBV25-1	-	TRBJ1-2
CASSLNRDNEQFF	-	TRBV27	-	TRBJ2-1
CASSSPSQAHYEQYF	-	TRBV27	-	TRBJ2-7
CASSRDSYEQYF	-	TRBV5-1	-	TRBJ2-7
CASSSGTGTINEQYF	TRBD1	TRBV5-1	-	TRBJ2-7
CASGGSGGRSYNEQFF	TRBD2	TRBV2	-	TRBJ2-1
CASSRAGTSSYEQYF	TRBD2	TRBV5-1	-	TRBJ2-7
CASSPLNRGSYNEQFF	TRBD1	TRBV7-9	-	TRBJ2-1
CAWSVSADYGYTF	-	TRBV30	-	TRBJ1-2
CASSEDYLGQGSRVTEAFF	TRBD1	TRBV2	-	TRBJ1-1
CASSPKFYEQYF	-	TRBV9	-	TRBJ2-7
CASSLLSGGSGNTIYF	-	TRBV7-3	-	TRBJ1-3
CASSQDGGVTGELFF	TRBD2	TRBV3-1/TRBV3-2	-	TRBJ2-2
CANKAGLNTEAFF	-	TRBV2	-	TRBJ1-1
CASSQVRDSGNTIYF	-	TRBV3-1/TRBV3-2	-	TRBJ1-3
CASSQGQNTEAFF	-	TRBV4-2	-	TRBJ1-1
CASSQGRQGRSGNTIYF	TRBD1	TRBV4-1	-	TRBJ1-3
CASSEAGGSQETQYF	TRBD2	TRBV5-1	-	TRBJ2-5
CASSTPVSTGELFF	-	TRBV19	few	TRBJ2-2
CASSFVPTSGTKETQYF	-	TRBV19	-	TRBJ2-5
CASSLVGQGQGNIQYF	TRBD1	TRBV11-2	-	TRBJ2-4
CASSEDSSYNSPLHF	-	TRBV6-1	-	TRBJ1-6
CASGDLLEQYF	-	TRBV2	-	TRBJ2-7
CASSLPGTRRYEQYF	TRBD2	TRBV5-4	few	TRBJ2-7
CASSWTGSNTIYF	TRBD1	TRBV5-5	few	TRBJ1-3
CASGGQIPLYTEAFF	-	TRBV10-2	-	TRBJ1-1
CATSATGLGNQPQHF	-	TRBV24-1	-	TRBJ1-5
CASSPGLGETQYF	-	TRBV18	few	TRBJ2-5
CATSTGQTMNTEAFF	TRBD1	TRBV24-1	-	TRBJ1-1
CASSLVWREGPEQFF	TRBD2	TRBV5-1	-	TRBJ2-1
CASSTGTATDTQYF	TRBD1	TRBV19	-	TRBJ2-3
CASSLPSDPYEQYF	-	TRBV27	-	TRBJ2-7
CAITGEWSHEQYF	-	TRBV10-3	-	TRBJ2-7
CASSFQLSRLGGQDYGYTF	-	TRBV5-5	once	TRBJ1-2
CASSVAASAPSDTQYF	-	TRBV9	-	TRBJ2-3
CASSSLIEQYF	-	TRBV2	-	TRBJ2-7
CASSELAGADTQYF	TRBD2	TRBV6-1	-	TRBJ2-3
CASRNGRSTDTQYF	TRBD2	TRBV6-5	once	TRBJ2-3
CASSGRGAFYGYTF	-	TRBV19	once	TRBJ1-2